These T cell receptor beta chains were read from a single sample in a study of T cells in localized non-small cell lung cancer. The protocol was immunoSEQ multiplex PCR, while the TCRdb copy is restricted to in-frame clones and leaves out a portion. The sample lists tens of thousands of clones, about 90% seen once, with roughly 1.9% in the top ten. Sequenced here: peripheral blood, sampled before any cancer treatment. These TCRs come from a female donor at least 60 years old with stage I lung adenocarcinoma. The CDR3 runs from the conserved cysteine through the conserved F or W. The D gene is left open where the match is weak. Some rows have no size entry. The others give once, few or many, or a class for an expanded clone.

NA	TRBV30	12	NA	TRBJ2-3	CAWSGPSDTQYF	TGTGCCTGGAGTGGGCCGTCAGATACGCAGTATTTT
NA	TRBV5-1	13	NA	TRBJ1-2	CASTEDGNYGYTF	TGCGCCAGCACTGAGGACGGCAACTATGGCTACACCTTC
NA	TRBV5-1	14	NA	TRBJ1-1	CASSLEYLNTEAFF	TGCGCCAGCAGCTTGGAGTATTTGAACACTGAAGCTTTCTTT
NA	TRBV7-9	16	NA	TRBJ2-7	CASSLGFSATPYEQYF	TGTGCCAGCAGCTTAGGTTTTAGCGCTACTCCCTACGAGCAGTACTTC
NA	TRBV7-8	16	TRBD1	TRBJ1-5	CASSFRQGYSNQPQHF	TGTGCCAGCAGCTTCCGACAGGGTTATAGCAATCAGCCCCAGCATTTT
NA	TRBV19	13	TRBD2	TRBJ2-2	CASKGGRSGELFF	TGTGCCAGCAAGGGAGGGAGAAGCGGGGAGCTGTTTTTT
NA	TRBV13	14	NA	TRBJ1-1	CASSKKTRYTEAFF	TGTGCCAGCAGCAAAAAAACCCGCTACACTGAAGCTTTCTTT
NA	TRBV28	14	NA	TRBJ1-2	CASSPGGGPNGYTF	TGTGCCAGCAGCCCCGGGGGGGGCCCGAATGGCTACACCTTC
NA	TRBV6-5	13	NA	TRBJ2-7	CASSYVRGYEQYF	TGTGCCAGCAGTTACGTCAGGGGCTACGAGCAGTACTTC
NA	TRBV11-2	15	NA	TRBJ2-7	CASSLDLQGTTGQYF	TGTGCCAGCAGCTTAGATCTTCAGGGGACGACAGGGCAGTACTTC
NA	TRBV9	14	NA	TRBJ2-1	CASSVGLSNNEQFF	TGTGCCAGCAGCGTAGGGCTCTCTAACAATGAGCAGTTCTTC
NA	TRBV5-1	14	TRBD2	TRBJ2-1	CASRPGTSTNEQFF	TGCGCCAGCAGACCCGGGACTAGCACAAATGAGCAGTTCTTC
NA	TRBV19	14	NA	TRBJ2-5	CASSIGTGRETQYF	TGTGCCAGTAGTATAGGGACGGGACGAGAGACCCAGTACTTC
NA	TRBV7-8	15	TRBD2	TRBJ2-1	CASSFRTSAANEQFF	TGTGCCAGCAGCTTCCGGACTAGCGCCGCGAATGAGCAGTTCTTC
NA	TRBV18	12	NA	TRBJ1-1	CASSPTQDEAFF	TGTGCCAGCTCACCGACACAGGATGAAGCTTTCTTT
once	TRBV5-1	15	TRBD1	TRBJ2-1	CASSFTGGPYNEQFF	TGCGCCAGCAGCTTCACAGGGGGCCCCTACAATGAGCAGTTCTTC
NA	TRBV19	15	TRBD1	TRBJ1-1	CASSMQGAVDTEAFF	TGTGCCAGTAGTATGCAGGGGGCGGTAGACACTGAAGCTTTCTTT